This TCR beta chain was documented in a study of CD8+ T cells in alopecia areata. Investigators isolated RNA and reverse transcribed it into cDNA to act as the sequencing template. Profiled with immunoSEQ multiplex PCR; TCRdb holds only in-frame clones, not every one. The table records fewer than 250,000 clones, 64% of them present only once. Germline V CDR1 and CDR2: SGDLS, YYNGEE. The CDR3 is 15 amino acids. Unmatched junction bases numbered 5, after V lost 4 bases and J lost 2 bases. As for treatment: oral pan-JAK inhibitor, 5-10 mg twice daily. PBMCs, the starting material, were the source of sorted CD4+ and CD8+ T cells.

The sequencing here drew on CD4+ T cells sorted from blood, taken at week 4, from a patient treated with tofacitinib. The clonotype originates from a human donor with alopecia areata. V gene TRBV9 combines with J gene TRBJ2-7, with TRBD2 matching 11 bases. CDR3 amino acids: CASSMLAGGTYEQYF. The DNA of the CDR3 is TGTGCCAGCAGCATGCTAGCGGGGGGCACCTACGAGCAGTACTTC.